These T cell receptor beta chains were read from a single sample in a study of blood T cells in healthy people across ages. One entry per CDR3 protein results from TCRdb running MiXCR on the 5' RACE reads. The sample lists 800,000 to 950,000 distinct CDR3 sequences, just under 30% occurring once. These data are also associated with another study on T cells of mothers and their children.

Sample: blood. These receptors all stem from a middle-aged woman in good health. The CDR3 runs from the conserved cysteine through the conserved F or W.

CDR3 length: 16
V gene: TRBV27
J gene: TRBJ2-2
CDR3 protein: CASSPLGGGGTGELFF

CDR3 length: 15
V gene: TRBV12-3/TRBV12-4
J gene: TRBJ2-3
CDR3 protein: CASSFATVSTDAEYF

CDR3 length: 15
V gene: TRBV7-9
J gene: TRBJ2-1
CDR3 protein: CASSPLGGGNNEQFF

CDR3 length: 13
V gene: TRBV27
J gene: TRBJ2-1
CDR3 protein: CASSLSVGLGLFF

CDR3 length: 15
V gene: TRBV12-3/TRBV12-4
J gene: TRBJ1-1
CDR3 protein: CASSLRRIMNTEAFF

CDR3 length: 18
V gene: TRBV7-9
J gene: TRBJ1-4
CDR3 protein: CASSHPGTAGATNEKLFF

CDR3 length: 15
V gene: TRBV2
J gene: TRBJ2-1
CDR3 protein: CASSVASLMGNEQFF

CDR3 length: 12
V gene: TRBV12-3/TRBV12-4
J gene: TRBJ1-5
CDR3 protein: CASSTNNHPQHF

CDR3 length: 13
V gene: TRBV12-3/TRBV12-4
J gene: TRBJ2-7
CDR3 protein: CASSWGTSYEQYF

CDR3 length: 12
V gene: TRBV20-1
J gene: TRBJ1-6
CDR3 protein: CSAMQGDSPLHF

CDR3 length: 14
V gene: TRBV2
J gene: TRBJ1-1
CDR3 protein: CASSVQGPSIEAFF

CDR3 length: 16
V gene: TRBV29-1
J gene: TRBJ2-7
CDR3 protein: CSVEDAGTGLPYEQYF

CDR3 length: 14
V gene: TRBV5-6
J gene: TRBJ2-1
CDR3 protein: CAGTLAGDPNEQFF

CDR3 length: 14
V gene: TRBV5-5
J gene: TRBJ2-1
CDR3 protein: CASSWIRVPNEQFF

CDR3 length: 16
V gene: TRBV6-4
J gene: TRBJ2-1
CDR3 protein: CASSEVGGKGSNEQFF

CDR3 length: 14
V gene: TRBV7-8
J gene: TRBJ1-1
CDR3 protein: CASSWGYMNTEAFF

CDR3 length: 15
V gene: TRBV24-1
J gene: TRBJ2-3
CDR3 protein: CATSDLGAGADTQYF

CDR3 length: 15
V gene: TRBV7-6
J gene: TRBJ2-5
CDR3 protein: CASSPTSGGAQTQYF

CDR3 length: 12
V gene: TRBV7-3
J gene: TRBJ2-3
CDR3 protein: CASGSWGVTQYF

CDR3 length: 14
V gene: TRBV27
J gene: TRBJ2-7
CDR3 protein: CASSLPGSDYEQYF

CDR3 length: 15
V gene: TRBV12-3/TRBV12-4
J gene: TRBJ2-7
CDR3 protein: CASSSGLAEPYEQYF

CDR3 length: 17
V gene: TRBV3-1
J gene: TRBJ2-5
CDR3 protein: CASSQDSLAGFNNEQYF

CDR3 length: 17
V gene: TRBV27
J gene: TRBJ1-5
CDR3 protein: CASSPTYPGTLNQPQHF

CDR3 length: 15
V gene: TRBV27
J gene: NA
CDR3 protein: CASSDRDSSHNEQYF

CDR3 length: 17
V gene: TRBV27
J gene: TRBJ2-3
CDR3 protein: CASSFPAKHGRGDTQYF

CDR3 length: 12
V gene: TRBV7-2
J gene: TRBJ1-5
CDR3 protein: CASSMGVWPQHF

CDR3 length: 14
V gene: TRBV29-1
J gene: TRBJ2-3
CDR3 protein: CSVEVTSSFGTQYF

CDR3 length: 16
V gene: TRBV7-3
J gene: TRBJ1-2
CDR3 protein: CASSLSPRQGVGGYTF